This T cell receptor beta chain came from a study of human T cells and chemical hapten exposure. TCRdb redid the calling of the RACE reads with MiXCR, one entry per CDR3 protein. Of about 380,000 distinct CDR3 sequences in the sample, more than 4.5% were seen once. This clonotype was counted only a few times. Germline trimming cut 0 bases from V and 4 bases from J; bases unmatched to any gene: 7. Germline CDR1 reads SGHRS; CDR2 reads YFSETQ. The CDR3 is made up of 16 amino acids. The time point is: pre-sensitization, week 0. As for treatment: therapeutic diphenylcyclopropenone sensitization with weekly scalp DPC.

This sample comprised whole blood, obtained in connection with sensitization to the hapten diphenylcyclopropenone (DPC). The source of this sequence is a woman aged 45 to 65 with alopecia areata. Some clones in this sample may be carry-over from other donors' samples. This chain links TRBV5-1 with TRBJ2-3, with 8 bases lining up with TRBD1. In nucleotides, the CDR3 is TGCGCCAGCAGCTTGGTGACAGGGGCGATTGCAGATACGCAGTATTTT. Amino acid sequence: CASSLVTGAIADTQYF.